The 20 T cell receptor beta chains listed next were all sequenced from one sample in a study of cytomegalovirus exposure and HLA in healthy donors (dated by TCRdb to 2017 to 2019). The receptor library was made with the immunoSEQ multiplex PCR assay. For the multiplex PCR, a mixture combining 60 forward primers for TCR Vbeta segments and 13 reverse primers for TCR Jbeta segments was used. TCRdb retrieved this table from immuneACCESS and kept in-frame rearrangements only. Not all clones are present; in checked studies, unresolved V genes account for under half, and no reason is known for the remainder. Here the sample has roughly 170,000 clones; about 85% occur a single time. Of the sample, around 4.4% is held by the ten largest clones. Input material: PBMCs. The source is a woman between 45 and 65 years old in good health and CMV-seropositive.

This sequence joins TRBV30 and TRBJ1-2; a weak D match, TRBD1 (6 bases). Germline lookup yields CDR1 GTSNPN and CDR2 SVGIG (reference sequence). Deletions cut 5 bases from V and 1 base from J, with 17 bases between. The CDR3 runs to 15 residues. CDR3 sequence: CAWATGNPLNYGYTF. The CDR3 coding sequence is TGTGCCTGGGCCACAGGGAACCCCCTTAACTATGGCTACACCTTC.

This clone appeared once. V is TRBV2 and J is TRBJ2-5; TRBD2 agrees at 9 bases. The J call is uncertain, as TRBJ2-7 better fits the DNA end. Germline loops: CDR1 SNHLY, CDR2 FYNNEI. CDR3 length: 14 amino acids. The CDR3, as DNA: TGTGCCAGCAGCCGACTAGCGGACTCCTACGAGCAGTACTTC. Encoded protein: CASSRLADSYEQYF.

The chain joins TRBV14 to TRBJ2-3; D is uncertain. With 0 bases removed from V and 4 bases from J, the gap between germline ends came to 8 bases. The CDR3 covers 14 residues. The V gene's germline CDR1 is SGHDN and CDR2 FVKESK. The DNA of the CDR3 is TGTGCCAGCAGCCAAGATCGATCAGCAGATACGCAGTATTTT. Its translation: CASSQDRSADTQYF.

The J gene is TRBJ2-7, the V gene TRBV15; D is possibly TRBD2 (5 bases). V lost 1 base, J lost 2 bases, and 12 bases lay in between. CDR1 is LNHNV, CDR2 YYDKDF, per germline (reference sequence). The CDR3 is 15 residues long. CDR3: CATSRVYGDPYEQYF. The CDR3 bases are TGTGCCACCAGCAGAGTTTACGGGGATCCCTACGAGCAGTACTTC.

Written as DNA, the CDR3 is TGCGCCAGCAGCTCAGACAGGGGGAACACTGAAGCTTTCTTT. Its protein product is CASSSDRGNTEAFF. This chain links TRBV5-1 with TRBJ1-1, with TRBD1 matching 8 bases. After removal of 3 bases from V and 1 base from J, the junction contained 2 bases not matched to a gene. The CDR3 runs to 14 residues. From germline, CDR1 is SGHRS and CDR2 YFSETQ.

This chain uses TRBV5-6 with TRBJ2-2; D is undetermined. Looked up from germline, CDR1 is SGHDT and CDR2 is YYEEEE. The CDR3 spans 14 residues. Trimming cost V 4 bases and J 6 bases, with 13 bases left between them. The CDR3: CASSLVLAPGELFF. CDR3 nucleotides: TGTGCCAGCAGCCTGGTATTGGCCCCCGGGGAGCTGTTTTTT.

The V call is TRBV5-4, the J call TRBJ1-1; no firm D call. CDR3 length equals 18 residues. Trimming removed 0 bases from V and 0 bases from J, with 18 bases in between. Germline CDR1 is SGHNT and CDR2 is YYREEE (reference sequence). The CDR3 spells CASSLESSSGRVNTEAFF. The CDR3 coding sequence is TGTGCCAGCAGCTTGGAATCTTCGTCGGGGAGAGTGAACACTGAAGCTTTCTTT.

This clone appeared a single time. The chain combines TRBV28 with TRBJ2-7, with TRBD1 as a possible D gene (5 bases). V was cut by 6 bases and J by 2 bases, with 11 bases left in between. The CDR3 runs to 13 residues. Germline CDR1 MDHEN, CDR2 SYDVKM. The CDR3 spells CASRSDSTYEQYF. The CDR3 DNA is TGTGCCAGCAGATCCGACAGCACCTACGAGCAGTACTTC.

This chain links TRBV7-2 with TRBJ1-1; D is unclear. V was cut by 4 bases and J by 0 bases, with 15 bases left in between. CDR1 and CDR2 (germline): SGHTA, FQGNSA. The CDR3 is 16 residues long. CDR3 DNA sequence: TGTGCCAGCAGCTCCAGTGCGCGGGCGCTGAACACTGAAGCTTTCTTT. Translated: CASSSSARALNTEAFF.

CDR3 amino acids: CASSLDNAGNTIYF. In DNA form, the CDR3 reads TGTGCCAGCAGCTTAGACAACGCTGGAAACACCATATATTTT. The genes are TRBV7-9 and TRBJ1-3; D is undetermined. This CDR3 has 14 residues. Germline CDR1 reads SEHNR; CDR2 reads FQNEAQ (reference sequence). Trimming left V 1 base short and J 2 bases short, with 6 bases between.

V is TRBV6-1 and J is TRBJ1-2, with 7 bases lining up with TRBD1. The CDR3 length is 13 residues. Unmatched junction bases numbered 9, after V lost 6 bases and J lost 8 bases. Germline V gene sequence: CDR1 MNHNS, CDR2 SASEGT. DNA of the CDR3: TGTGCCAGCAGCTCAGGACAGGCCCGAGGCTACACCTTC. Protein sequence: CASSSGQARGYTF.

The chain recombines TRBV6-6 with TRBJ2-7, with D tentatively TRBD2 (5 bases). Trimming pared 5 bases from V and 4 bases from J, leaving 15 bases between. This CDR3 comprises 14 residues. CDR1 and CDR2 (germline): MNHNY, SVGAGI (reference sequence). CDR3 sequence (DNA): TGTGCCAGCAGTCAAGAGGGAAAGATGTACGAGCAGTACTTC. This codes for CASSQEGKMYEQYF.

The chain combines TRBV4-1 with TRBJ1-1; 8 bases fit TRBD1. Trimming took 3 bases from V and 4 from J; bases not matched to a gene: 4. CDR1 is MGHRA, CDR2 YSYEKL, per germline. There are 14 residues in the CDR3. The CDR3 region is CASSQTGASTEAFF. The DNA for the CDR3 is TGCGCCAGCAGCCAGACAGGGGCGAGCACTGAAGCTTTCTTT.

This rearrangement joins TRBV11-2 to TRBJ2-1; 11 bases line up with TRBD2. This CDR3 spans 17 amino acids. Germline assignment: CDR1 SGHAT and CDR2 FQNNGV. V lost 4 bases, J lost 7 bases, and 12 bases stayed unmatched. As DNA, the CDR3 is TGTGCCAGCAGCTCATTAAGGTTAGCGGGAGGGGATAATGAGCAGTTCTTC. It specifies CASSSLRLAGGDNEQFF.

This chain uses TRBV11-3 with TRBJ2-2; D perhaps matches TRBD1 (5 bases). The CDR3 is 14 amino acids. From germline, CDR1 is SGHNT and CDR2 YENEEA. V was shortened by 5 bases and J by 7 bases, with 14 bases between the two germline ends. Here the CDR3 DNA reads TGTGCCAGCAGCGGGCTAACAGGCCACGGGGAGCTGTTTTTT. This encodes CASSGLTGHGELFF.

The rearrangement uses TRBV18 and TRBJ2-1; 7 bases map to TRBD2. J was trimmed by 0 bases and V by 1 base; bases with no gene match: 6. Germline loops: CDR1 KGHSH, CDR2 LQKENI. The CDR3 has 17 residues. The CDR3 coding sequence is TGTGCCAGCTCACCACTTGCGGGAGACCACTCCTACAATGAGCAGTTCTTC. Protein: CASSPLAGDHSYNEQFF.

This clone was seen more than once but under ten times. J is TRBJ1-5 and V is TRBV19; possible D gene TRBD1, 5 bases. CDR1 LNHDA and CDR2 SQIVND come from the germline V gene (reference sequence). This CDR3 is 14 amino acids long. V lost 3 bases and J lost 7, with 13 bases in between. DNA of the CDR3: TGTGCCAGTAGTATTCAGGGCGTGGGGCAGCCCCAGCATTTT. Its translation is CASSIQGVGQPQHF.

The table lists this clone with a few counts. The same CDR3 is also encoded by other DNA sequences in this sample. This rearrangement joins TRBV10-3 to TRBJ1-5; TRBD1 aligns across 8 bases. CDR3 size: 13 residues. The V segment lost 4 bases and the J segment 4 bases; nucleotides outside the gene matches: 0. Per germline, CDR1 ENHRY and CDR2 SYGVKD. The CDR3 sequence: CAISGQGNQPQHF. In DNA form, the CDR3 reads TGTGCCATCAGTGGACAGGGGAATCAGCCCCAGCATTTT.

This sequence joins TRBV28 and TRBJ1-1; 9 bases agree with TRBD1. This CDR3 region has 14 residues. The germline CDR1 and CDR2 sequences are MDHEN and SYDVKM. V lost 4 bases to trimming and J lost 4 bases; unmatched junction nucleotides: 4. The CDR3, as DNA: TGTGCCAGCAGTTCCACAGGGGGCTTCACTGAAGCTTTCTTT. Its translation is CASSSTGGFTEAFF.

J is TRBJ2-5 and V is TRBV6-5; TRBD2 matches at 9 bases. Judging by the DNA end, TRBJ2-7 fits better; the J call may be wrong. Germline CDR1 reads MNHEY; CDR2 reads SVGAGI. This CDR3 has 15 amino acids. Here the CDR3 DNA reads TGTGCCAGCAGTCCGACTAGCGGTAGCTCCTACGAGCAGTACTTC. This translates into CASSPTSGSSYEQYF.